This T cell receptor beta chain stems from a study of cytomegalovirus exposure and HLA in healthy donors. Study-level background: An earlier analysis found under 130 million unique TCR beta sequences from around 180 million T cells. An early release of data contained roughly 86 million unique TCRs, which came from HLA-typed donors.

Study outcomes and limitations: According to an earlier analysis, most TCR beta V segments yielded productive rearrangements about 87% or about 30% of the time.

Worth noting for this clone: Its antigen is as yet unknown.

The V and J ends lost 4 bases and 11 bases, in that order; junction bases with no gene match: 20. Per germline, CDR1 SGHRS and CDR2 YFSETQ. The CDR3 runs to 16 residues. Researchers ran the PCR with 60 Vbeta and 13 Jbeta primers. Data came from immunoSEQ multiplex PCR; TCRdb stores just in-frame clones and leaves some out. This table has approximately 150,000 clones, less than 85% appearing once. Sequencing used PBMCs. The V call is TRBV5-1, the J call TRBJ1-1, with TRBD1 matching over 7 bases. The sequence came from a man aged 60 to 75 in good health and CMV-seronegative. The CDR3 DNA sequence: TGCGCCAGCAGCACGTCCCGGGACAGTGCCCCGCCTGGGGCTTTCTTT. Protein product: CASSTSRDSAPPGAFF. Full variable domain (remainder filled in from reference TRBV5-1 and TRBJ1-1): KAGVTQTPRYLIKTRGQQVTLSCSPISGHRSVSWYQQTPGQGLQFLFEYFSETQRNKGNFPGRFSGRQFSNSRSEMNVSTLELGDSALYLCASSTSRDSAPPGAFFGQGTRLTVV.